This T cell receptor beta chain was recovered during a study of breast tumors, draining lymph nodes, adjacent tissues. V lost 0 bases to trimming and J lost 8 bases, with 7 bases between them. Germline V gene sequence: CDR1 DFQATT, CDR2 SNEGSKA (reference sequence). The CDR3 has 11 amino acids. TCRdb recomputed calls from the multiplex PCR reads with MiXCR, one row per CDR3 protein. The table shows 150,000 to 250,000 distinct CDR3 sequences, with roughly 31% occurring only once. In its sample, this clonotype was seen many times. Breast cancer patients provided tissue from their axillary draining lymph nodes.

This chain links TRBV20-1 with TRBJ1-2; D is undetermined. The sequenced sample was axillary lymph node tissue. The TCR originated in a female donor with breast cancer. Some clones in this sample may be carry-over from other donors' samples. The CDR3 loop is CSARDSGGYTF. The CDR3 coding sequence is TGCAGTGCTAGAGATAGCGGGGGCTACACCTTC.